This T cell receptor (beta chain) derives from a study of blood T cells in healthy people across ages. This CDR3 region has 15 residues. Germline CDR1 SEHNR, CDR2 FQNEAQ (reference sequence). V shed 6 bases and J 4 bases; nucleotides not matched to a gene: 7. This clonotype has more than one count but fewer than ten. Through a sample-barcoded 5' primer and a J-beta primer mix, a second PCR was run for about 6 to 11 cycles. MiXCR, applied by TCRdb to the 5' RACE reads, yields one record per CDR3 protein. The table lists 750,000 to 1,000,000 distinct CDR3 sequences, about 27% of them singletons. The same sample was also studied in work on T cells of mothers and their children. That source adds: The shaping of TCR recombination output by thymic selection is similar in related and unrelated pairs.

Sequencing was done on a sample of blood. V gene TRBV7-9 combines with J gene TRBJ2-5; 11 bases fit TRBD2. This clonotype was obtained from a woman between 40 and 55 years old in good health. In DNA, the CDR3 is TGTGCCAGCAGTTCATCCGGGACTAGCGGAGAGACCCAGTACTTC. Translation gives CASSSSGTSGETQYF.